The 20 T cell receptor beta chains reported below all come from one sample, sequenced in a study of blood T cells in healthy people across ages. Primed by a sample-barcoded 5' primer and a J-beta primer mix, a second PCR proceeded for about 6 to 12 cycles. A single record per CDR3 protein comes from TCRdb applying MiXCR to the 5' RACE reads. The sample holds about 1.1 million distinct CDR3 sequences, roughly two fifths seen once. The sequenced sample consisted of blood. The receptors originated from a man between 18 and 29 years old in good health.

This clonotype has at least ten counts. This chain connects TRBV14 to TRBJ2-3; 7 positions match TRBD1. Germline loops: CDR1 SGHDN, CDR2 FVKESK. The CDR3 has 16 amino acids. After removal of 4 bases from V and 0 bases from J, the junction contained 7 bases not matched to a gene. CDR3 bases: TGTGCCAGCAGCCCATCGCCGGGACAGAGCACAGATACGCAGTATTTT. Its protein product is CASSPSPGQSTDTQYF.

A remark on this clonotype: This could be a read error, since a much larger clone is one nucleotide away. In nucleotides, the CDR3 is TGTGCCAGCAGCCTCTGGGTGGGACAGGGCTATCAAAGCTCCTACAATGAGCAGTACTTC. Translation: CASSLWVGQGYQSSYNEQYF. The V gene is TRBV5-5, the J gene TRBJ2-7; 9 bases align to TRBD1. Germline V gene data show CDR1 as SGHKS and CDR2 as YYEKEE (reference sequence). The ends lost 4 bases at V and 7 bases at J; junction bases unmatched: 27. The CDR3 sequence is 20 residues long.

The chain links TRBV29-1 to TRBJ1-1; 8 positions match TRBD1. Germline CDR1 SQVTM, CDR2 ANQGSEA. V lost 7 bases, J lost 0 bases, and 10 bases stayed unmatched. This CDR3 spans 15 amino acids. Written as DNA, the CDR3 is TGCAGCGGGAACGGACAGGGTATTGTGAACACTGAAGCTTTCTTT. This encodes CSGNGQGIVNTEAFF.

CDR3 in DNA: TGTGCCAGCAGTTATACAGGGTCCTATAATTCACCCCTCCACTTT. Amino acid sequence: CASSYTGSYNSPLHF. V is TRBV12-3 or TRBV12-4 and J is TRBJ1-6, with a weak D call TRBD1 (6 bases). V lost 4 bases and J 1 base, leaving 8 bases between the germline ends. The CDR3 has 15 residues.

For this clonotype: One end of the junction does not line up with germline, which may come from a read error. The rearrangement links TRBV7-7 to TRBJ2-1, with D unresolved. This CDR3 comprises 13 residues. Germline-derived CDR1 and CDR2 are SSHAT and FNYEAQ (reference sequence). The CDR3 spells CASSSDPGDEQFF. Written as DNA, the CDR3 is TGTGCTAGCAGCAGTGACCCCGGCGATGAGCAGTTCTTC.

This clonotype was counted between two and nine times. The chain has TRBV5-6 and TRBJ1-1; 8 positions agree with TRBD1. J lost 0 bases, V lost 5 bases, and 12 bases had no gene match. This CDR3 contains 17 residues. CDR1 is SGHDT and CDR2 is YYEEEE in the germline V gene. CDR3 amino acids: CASSLQVRTGLNTEAFF. DNA of the CDR3: TGTGCCAGCAGTCTACAGGTTAGGACAGGGTTGAACACTGAAGCTTTCTTT.

This clonotype was picked up a small number of times. The chain employs TRBV3-1 and TRBJ1-2; the match to TRBD1 covers 9 bases. The CDR3 is made up of 15 amino acids. The V and J ends lost 2 bases and 5 bases, in that order; junction bases with no gene match: 6. Germline V gene sequence: CDR1 LGHDT, CDR2 YNNKEL (reference sequence). The chain's CDR3 is CASSQTPGTGYGYTF. For the CDR3, the DNA is TGTGCCAGCAGCCAAACTCCCGGGACAGGGTATGGCTACACCTTC.

This rearrangement joins TRBV12-3 or TRBV12-4 to TRBJ1-2, with 9 bases aligning to TRBD1. The CDR3 length is 14 residues. Trimming took 10 bases from V and 3 from J; bases not matched to a gene: 9. CDR3 amino acids: CATKQGARDYGYTF. The DNA of the CDR3 is TGTGCCACCAAACAGGGGGCAAGGGACTATGGCTACACCTTC.

This clonotype occurred a few times. V and J are TRBV3-1 and TRBJ2-6; the D gene could be TRBD1 or TRBD2 (5 bases each). The CDR3 runs to 19 residues. V dropped 3 bases and J dropped 1 base, with 19 bases sitting between them. CDR1 and CDR2 from the germline V gene are LGHDT and YNNKEL (reference sequence). CDR3 sequence: CASSQRGTARGSGANVLTF. CDR3 nucleotides: TGTGCCAGCAGCCAGCGAGGGACGGCTCGAGGATCTGGGGCCAACGTCCTGACTTTC.

The V call is TRBV27, the J call TRBJ2-3; 11 nucleotides match TRBD1. CDR3 size: 20 residues. Germline CDR1 is MNHEY and CDR2 is SMNVEV (reference sequence). Trimming cost V 6 bases and J 5 bases; bases outside gene matches: 22. The chain's CDR3 is CASSFKGQGVVGLLRDTQYF. CDR3 in DNA: TGTGCCAGCAGCTTTAAGGGACAGGGGGTTGTCGGCTTACTCAGAGATACGCAGTATTTT.

The rearrangement uses TRBV7-9 and TRBJ2-4, with 9 bases matching TRBD1. The J call may be wrong; the DNA end is better matched by TRBJ2-5. The CDR3 length is 14 residues. The germline V gene encodes CDR1 SEHNR and CDR2 FQNEAQ (reference sequence). CDR3 region: CASSLRTGVETQYF. CDR3 DNA: TGTGCCAGCAGCTTAAGGACAGGGGTAGAGACCCAGTACTTC.

This clonotype showed up just a few times. The CDR3 reads CASSPTGVLNTEAFF. The CDR3 region has the DNA TGTGCCAGCAGTCCGACAGGGGTCCTGAACACTGAAGCTTTCTTT. The chain is built from TRBV2 and TRBJ1-1; 8 bases are a match to TRBD1. This CDR3 comprises 15 residues. After removal of 5 bases from V and 0 bases from J, the junction contained 5 bases not matched to a gene. Per germline, CDR1 SNHLY and CDR2 FYNNEI.

The chain has TRBV12-3 or TRBV12-4 and TRBJ2-7; the D gene could be TRBD1 or TRBD2 (5 bases each). The V and J ends lost 6 bases and 5 bases respectively, with 17 bases between them. The CDR3 totals 14 residues. In DNA form, the CDR3 reads TGTGCCAGCAGATCGGGACCTTCGCAGCACGAGCAGTACTTC. Residues: CASRSGPSQHEQYF.

In its sample, this clonotype was seen a few times. This chain uses TRBV12-3 or TRBV12-4 with TRBJ1-2, with D possibly being TRBD1 (5 bases). This CDR3 has 14 residues. Trimming pared 8 bases from V and 4 bases from J, leaving 17 bases between. CDR3 nucleotide sequence: TGTGCCAGCCGGTGGGGGGAATTGGGCTATGGCTACACCTTC. It codes for CASRWGELGYGYTF.

This clonotype was detected a few times. V and J are TRBV5-1 and TRBJ2-5; D ambiguous. CDR3 length: 14 residues. V shed 0 bases and J shed 11 bases, with 17 bases lying between them. CDR1 SGHRS and CDR2 YFSETQ come from the germline V gene. The CDR3 coding sequence is TGCGCCAGCAGCTTGGCAGGAAATAACAATGAGCAGTACTTC. It translates to CASSLAGNNNEQYF.

This clonotype was seen more than once but under ten times. The chain recombines TRBV4-3 with TRBJ1-4, with no clear D. This CDR3 is built from 17 residues. The V end was cut by 0 bases, the J end by 8 bases, with 19 bases between. Germline CDR1 and CDR2: LGHNA and YSLEER. DNA of the CDR3: TGCGCCAGCAGCCAAGATCCGATCGGCTATCGAGACGAAAAACTGTTTTTT. Its protein product is CASSQDPIGYRDEKLFF.

This clonotype was observed a few times. The chain is built from TRBV29-1 and TRBJ1-6, with D possibly TRBD1 on 6 matching bases. This CDR3 spans 16 amino acids. Trimming stripped 6 bases from V and 0 bases from J, with 15 bases between. In germline, CDR1 is SQVTM, CDR2 ANQGSEA. The CDR3 is CSVSRQVSSYNSPLHF. The CDR3, as DNA: TGCAGCGTCAGTAGACAGGTCAGCTCCTATAATTCACCCCTCCACTTT.

The rearrangement uses TRBV20-1 and TRBJ1-1, with D maybe TRBD1 (6 bases). The germline V gene encodes CDR1 DFQATT and CDR2 SNEGSKA (reference sequence). The CDR3 is made up of 18 amino acids. V was pared by 0 bases and J by 0 bases, with 20 bases between. Here the CDR3 DNA reads TGCAGTGCTAGAGAGGGGGTGTTGGGGGGCTCCATGAACACTGAAGCTTTCTTT. Translating it yields CSAREGVLGGSMNTEAFF.

This clonotype was found a few times. The chain carries TRBV10-3 and TRBJ2-3; 7 bases are shared with TRBD1. The CDR3 length is 14 residues. Germline CDR1 reads ENHRY; CDR2 reads SYGVKD. J lost 2 bases, V lost 4 bases, and 3 bases had no gene match. The CDR3 bases are TGTGCCATCAGTGGGGGACAGCACACAGATACGCAGTATTTT. It codes for CAISGGQHTDTQYF.

This clonotype was counted only a few times. This chain joins TRBV29-1 and TRBJ2-2; unclear D gene. V was cut by 4 bases and J by 7 bases, with 13 bases left in between. This CDR3 contains 13 residues. The germline gives CDR1 SQVTM, CDR2 ANQGSEA. In DNA form, the CDR3 reads TGCAGCGTTGTCTTGGGCTTTCTCGGGGAGCTGTTTTTT. Protein: CSVVLGFLGELFF.